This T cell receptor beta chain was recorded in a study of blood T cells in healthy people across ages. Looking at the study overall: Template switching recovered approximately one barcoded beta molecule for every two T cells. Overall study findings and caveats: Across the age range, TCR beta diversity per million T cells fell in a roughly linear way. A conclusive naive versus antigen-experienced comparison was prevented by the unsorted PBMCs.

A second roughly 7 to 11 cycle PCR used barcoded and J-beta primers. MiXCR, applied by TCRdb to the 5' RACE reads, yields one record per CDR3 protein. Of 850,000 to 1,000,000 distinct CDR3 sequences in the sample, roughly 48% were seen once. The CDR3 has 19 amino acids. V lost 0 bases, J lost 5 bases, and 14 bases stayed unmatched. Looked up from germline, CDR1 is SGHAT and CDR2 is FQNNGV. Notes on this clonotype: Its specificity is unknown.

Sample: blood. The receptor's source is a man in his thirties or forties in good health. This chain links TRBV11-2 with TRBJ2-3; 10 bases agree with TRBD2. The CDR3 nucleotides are TGTGCCAGCAGCTTAGATCGCCTAGCGGGGGCTAAAGATGGAGATACGCAGTATTTT. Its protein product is CASSLDRLAGAKDGDTQYF.